Sequencing of this TCR beta chain was carried out in a study of cytomegalovirus exposure and HLA in healthy donors. At the level of the study: Earlier, 100 million to 130 million unique TCR beta sequences were recovered from approximately 200 million T cells by an analysis. Overall study findings and caveats: Several of the most significant clusters were apparently associated with common viral pathogens in a later analysis.

PCR used 60 Vbeta primers and 13 Jbeta primers. The protocol was immunoSEQ multiplex PCR, while the TCRdb copy is restricted to in-frame clones and leaves out a portion. The table records over 90,000 clones, 83% of them present only once. There are 14 residues in the CDR3. Deletions cut 5 bases from V and 1 base from J, with 12 bases between. Germline values: CDR1 MGHRA, CDR2 YSYEKL. These donors, healthy bone marrow donors, were studied. This clone has just a few counts. Its antigen is currently unknown. The chain joins TRBV4-1 to TRBJ2-7, with D perhaps TRBD1 (6 bases). Sequencing was done on a sample of PBMCs. The sequence was collected from a man aged 40-55 years in good health and CMV-seronegative. The CDR3 sequence is CASSVGQFSYEQYF. The CDR3 DNA is TGCGCCAGCAGCGTTGGACAGTTTTCCTACGAGCAGTACTTC.